The entry below gives a single TCR beta chain sequence along with its context. Its antigen is undetermined. This record comes from a study of OX40 agonist ivuxolimab in advanced cancers. Study-wide findings and caveats: CD8+ T cells showed, on average, more clonal expansion than CD4+ cells.

The table came from immunoSEQ multiplex PCR; TCRdb's copy has only in-frame clones and leaves some out. The sample lists tens of thousands of clones; about 87% were seen once. Trimming cost V 6 bases and J 3 bases, with 3 bases left between them. The V gene's germline CDR1 is ENHRY and CDR2 SYGVKD. This CDR3 comprises 11 residues. The sequenced sample was CD4+ or CD8+ T cells sorted from blood, obtained in a trial of the OX40 agonist ivuxolimab. This TCR came from an adult with an advanced solid tumor such as melanoma, head and neck, liver or kidney cancer. The V gene is TRBV10-3, the J gene TRBJ2-1, with no clear D. The DNA for the CDR3 is TGTGCCATCAGGGTCTACAATGAGCAGTTCTTC. It encodes CAIRVYNEQFF.